This is a list of T cell receptor beta chains from one sample in a study of beta chain features in type 1 diabetes. TCRdb's table, derived via immunoSEQ multiplex PCR, lists solely in-frame clones and lacks some. Of a few hundred thousand clones listed, 8.5% to 10% are singletons. Sequencing used central memory CD4+ T cells from blood. The receptors stem from a young man with type 1 diabetes. CDR3s include the opening cysteine and the closing phenylalanine or tryptophan. D genes are given only for firm matches.

TRBV2,TRBJ2-1,TRBD1,CASSDEGAHEQFF
TRBV28,TRBJ2-1,.,CASSLGGPAYNEQFF
TRBV7-9,TRBJ2-5,TRBD2,CASSFRGTSGGETQYF
TRBV27,TRBJ1-5,.,CASTKTGAGNQPQHF
TRBV29-1,TRBJ2-6,.,CSVASSGANVLTF
TRBV5-1,TRBJ2-3,.,CASREGADTQYF
TRBV7-9,TRBJ2-7,TRBD1,CASSRPGQGYEQYF
TRBV18,TRBJ2-5,.,CASSPESETQYF
TRBV2,TRBJ1-4,TRBD1,CASNTGQGREKLFF
TRBV4-2,TRBJ1-1,.,CASSQGGGQNTEAFF
TRBV28,TRBJ1-5,.,CASLGTTGQYNQPQHF
TRBV6-6,TRBJ2-1,.,CASSYLGQFNEQFF
TRBV14,TRBJ1-2,TRBD1,CASSRSVFRDSQGYTF